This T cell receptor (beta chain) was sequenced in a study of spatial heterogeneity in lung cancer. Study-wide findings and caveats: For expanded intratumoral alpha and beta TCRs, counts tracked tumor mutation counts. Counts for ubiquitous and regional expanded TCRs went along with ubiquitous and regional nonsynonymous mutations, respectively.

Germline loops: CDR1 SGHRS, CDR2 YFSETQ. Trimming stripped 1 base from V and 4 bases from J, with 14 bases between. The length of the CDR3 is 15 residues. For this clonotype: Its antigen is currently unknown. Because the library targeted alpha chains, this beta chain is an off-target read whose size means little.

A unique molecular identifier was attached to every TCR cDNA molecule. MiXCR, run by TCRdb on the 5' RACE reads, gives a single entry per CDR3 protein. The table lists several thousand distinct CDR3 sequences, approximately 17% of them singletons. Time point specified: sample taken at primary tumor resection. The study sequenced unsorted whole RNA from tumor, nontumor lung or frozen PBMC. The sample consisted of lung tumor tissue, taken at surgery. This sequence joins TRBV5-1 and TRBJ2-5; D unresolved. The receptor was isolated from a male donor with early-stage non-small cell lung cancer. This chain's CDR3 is CASSLFGLAAETQYF. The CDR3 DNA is TGCGCCAGCAGCTTGTTTGGCTTAGCTGCAGAGACCCAGTACTTC.